Below, one T cell receptor (beta chain) is given with its context. This specimen comes from a study of blood T cell repertoires in COVID-19. This CDR3 is built from 12 residues. Germline V lookup: CDR1 MNHEY, CDR2 SVGAGI. The V gene end was trimmed by 8 bases and the J gene end by 11 bases; junction bases not matched to a gene: 4. Libraries were prepared by immunoSEQ multiplex PCR; TCRdb keeps only in-frame clonotypes and omits some of them. The profile shows about 120,000 clones, 81% of them singletons. This TCR was recovered from a man aged 30 to 45 with COVID-19, enrolled during active disease. Sequencing was carried out using peripheral blood. The chain recombines TRBV6-5 with TRBJ1-6, with TRBD1 matching over 9 bases. The CDR3 loop reads CASGTGNPPLHF. The CDR3, as DNA: TGTGCCAGCGGGACAGGGAATCCACCCCTCCACTTT.